This entry describes one TCR beta chain. These data belong to a study of OX40 agonist ivuxolimab in advanced cancers. CDR3 length equals 17 residues. Germline trimming cut 5 bases from V and 4 bases from J; bases unmatched to any gene: 9. The germline V gene encodes CDR1 SGHTA and CDR2 FQGNSA. Measured with immunoSEQ multiplex PCR; TCRdb has only the in-frame clones, and not every one. The sample contains roughly 61,000 clones, approximately 88% of which appear only once. The sequenced sample was CD4+ or CD8+ T cells sorted from blood, obtained in a trial of the OX40 agonist ivuxolimab. The clonotype was recovered from an adult with an advanced solid tumor such as melanoma, head and neck, liver or kidney cancer. The chain uses TRBV7-2 and TRBJ2-1; 12 bases match TRBD2. For the CDR3, the DNA is TGTGCCAGCAGCGTCCGACTAGCGGGAGCTCTATACAATGAGCAGTTCTTC. Amino acid sequence: CASSVRLAGALYNEQFF.